This TCR beta chain was captured by sequencing in a study of T cell repertoires in cytomegalovirus infection. Study background: It was the public TCR beta signatures that indicated both CMV infection and matching HLA type.

Findings and caveats of the study: Using cumulative public TCR beta family frequency, the authors identified those who carried CMV together with the relevant HLA. Across the ex vivo response, the dominant clonotypes were HLA-C-restricted CMV-specific TCR beta clonotypes.

Germline V gene data show CDR1 as MRHNA and CDR2 as SNTAGT. Trimming removed 1 base from V and 3 bases from J, with 18 bases in between. CDR3 length: 17 residues. TCRdb recomputed calls from the reads with MiXCR, one row per CDR3 protein. The table records some 940,000 distinct CDR3 sequences, less than 40% of them present only once. Comments on this clonotype: Antigen: not known.

The sequence derives from a human donor in good health (CMV status not recorded). Some clones in this sample may be carry-over from other donors' samples. The sample consisted of cultured CD8+ T cells from PBMCs, taken from culture after CMV antigen stimulation. The rearrangement links TRBV6-4 to TRBJ1-2; TRBD1 is a possible D gene (6 bases). Here the CDR3 DNA reads TGTGCCAGCAGTGACTGGGTGATGGAAACAGGGTACTATGGCTACACCTTC. Translation: CASSDWVMETGYYGYTF.